A single sample is the source of the 22 T cell receptor beta chains below, sequenced in a study of blood T cell repertoires in COVID-19. Profiling relied on immunoSEQ multiplex PCR, and the TCRdb table lists in-frame clones only, not all of them. The sample yields 210,000 or so clones, around 82% seen once. The source material was PBMCs or T cells enriched from blood (not recorded which). These receptor sequences come from a woman aged 40 to 55 with acute COVID-19.

This clone was counted a single time. The rearrangement uses TRBV5-1 and TRBJ2-5, with D perhaps matching TRBD1 (6 bases). V was shortened by 4 bases and J by 2 bases, with 9 bases between the two germline ends. CDR3 length: 13 amino acids. The germline V gene encodes CDR1 SGHRS and CDR2 YFSETQ. The CDR3 DNA sequence: TGCGCCAGCAGCAGACAGGCACAAGAGACCCAGTACTTC. It is translated as CASSRQAQETQYF.

In regard to this clone: An end of the junction does not agree with germline; a read error may underlie this. The rearrangement links TRBV28 to TRBJ2-7; TRBD1 matches at 10 bases. The CDR3 sequence is 16 residues long. Germline CDR1 is MDHEN and CDR2 is SYDVKM. The CDR3 loop is CASSLYGGQGIGEQYF. CDR3 bases: TGTGCCAGCAGCTTATACGGGGGACAGGGGATAGGCGAGCAGTACTTC.

V is TRBV12-3 or TRBV12-4 and J is TRBJ1-1, with no clear D. The CDR3 spans 11 residues. V was trimmed by 4 bases and J by 5 bases, leaving 5 bases between them. This CDR3 is CASSYETEAFF. The DNA of the CDR3 is TGTGCCAGCAGTTACGAGACTGAAGCTTTCTTT.

This clone occurred a few times. Here the CDR3 DNA reads TGTGCCAGTAGTAGGGACAGGGAAGCTTTCTTT. It codes for CASSRDREAFF. The J gene is TRBJ1-1, the V gene TRBV19; TRBD1 matches at 8 bases. The V segment lost 4 bases and the J segment 8 bases; nucleotides outside the gene matches: 0. The CDR3 runs 11 residues. Germline CDR1 is LNHDA and CDR2 is SQIVND (reference sequence).

This clone was found a few times. V is TRBV7-2 and J is TRBJ1-2, with D perhaps matching TRBD1 (6 bases). Trimming removed 3 bases from V and 4 bases from J, with 12 bases in between. The CDR3 has 14 amino acids. Germline V gene lookup returns CDR1 SGHTA and CDR2 FQGNSA. CDR3 DNA sequence: TGTGCCAGCAGCTTGACCGGGACATCCTATGGCTACACCTTC. This translates into CASSLTGTSYGYTF.

The chain employs TRBV28 and TRBJ1-5, with D maybe TRBD1 (5 bases). Germline V CDR1 and CDR2: MDHEN, SYDVKM. V lost 3 bases, J lost 4 bases, and 10 bases lay in between. The CDR3 has 14 residues. The CDR3 loop is CASSLQGWNQPQHF. CDR3 DNA sequence: TGTGCCAGCAGTTTGCAGGGTTGGAATCAGCCCCAGCATTTT.

This clone appeared a few times. V and J are TRBV18 and TRBJ2-5; D not resolved. V dropped 4 bases and J dropped 2 bases, with 11 bases sitting between them. CDR3 size: 14 residues. The germline V gene encodes CDR1 KGHSH and CDR2 LQKENI. CDR3 amino acids: CASSLPGQQETQYF. CDR3 in DNA: TGTGCCAGCTCACTGCCAGGCCAGCAAGAGACCCAGTACTTC.

The CDR3 nucleotides are TGTGCCAGCGGACAGATGGATTCACCCCTCCACTTT. Encoded protein: CASGQMDSPLHF. This chain joins TRBV2 and TRBJ1-6, with D possibly being TRBD1 (6 bases). Trimming took 8 bases from V and 8 from J, leaving 10 bases between them. The CDR3 loop spans 12 amino acids. CDR1 is SNHLY and CDR2 is FYNNEI in the germline V gene.

The J gene is TRBJ1-6, the V gene TRBV24-1; 8 nucleotides agree with TRBD1. The CDR3 extends over 16 amino acids. J gave up 9 bases and V 0 bases, and 6 bases lay outside the gene matches. Germline lookup yields CDR1 KGHDR and CDR2 SFDVKD. CDR3 residues: CATSDLVEQGGSPLHF. The CDR3 nucleotides are TGTGCCACCAGTGATTTGGTTGAACAGGGGGGTTCACCCCTCCACTTT.

The chain links TRBV28 to TRBJ1-4, with 10 bases matching TRBD1. Unmatched junction bases numbered 7, after V lost 5 bases and J lost 7 bases. Germline-derived CDR1 and CDR2 are MDHEN and SYDVKM. The CDR3 loop spans 15 amino acids. CDR3: CASSAPGQGPEKLFF. Written as DNA, the CDR3 is TGTGCCAGCAGTGCGCCGGGACAGGGGCCTGAAAAACTGTTTTTT.

The V gene is TRBV28, the J gene TRBJ2-3; TRBD1 agrees at 8 bases. The CDR3 runs 17 residues. Trimming at V came to 8 bases and at J to 2 bases, leaving 15 bases not matched to a gene. CDR1 is MDHEN, CDR2 SYDVKM, per germline. Here the CDR3 reads CASRTDDRGPSTDTQYF. In DNA, the CDR3 is TGTGCCAGCCGAACCGATGACAGGGGACCGTCCACAGATACGCAGTATTTT.

This chain uses TRBV2 with TRBJ1-2; 7 bases fit TRBD1. V shed 0 bases, J shed 9 bases, and the junction held 10 bases outside the gene matches. The CDR3 has 15 amino acids. Germline-derived CDR1 and CDR2 are SNHLY and FYNNEI. The CDR3, as DNA: TGTGCCAGCAGTGAAGCGCTTGCAGGGGGTAAACGCTACACCTTC. Its protein is CASSEALAGGKRYTF.

The J gene is TRBJ2-7, the V gene TRBV7-9; D may be TRBD1 (6 bases). The V gene lost 5 bases and the J gene lost 2 bases, with 13 bases spanning the gap. The CDR3 totals 14 residues. CDR1 is SEHNR and CDR2 is FQNEAQ in the germline V gene (reference sequence). The CDR3 DNA reads TGTGCCAGCAGCCAGAACAGGGCCCCCTACGAGCAGTACTTC. Amino acid sequence: CASSQNRAPYEQYF.

Written as DNA, the CDR3 is TGTGCCAGCAGCCCGCAGGCCCAAGAGACCCAGTACTTC. The encoded protein is CASSPQAQETQYF. The genes are TRBV9 and TRBJ2-5; D call uncertain. V lost 4 bases, J lost 1 base, and 8 bases lay in between. From germline, CDR1 is SGDLS and CDR2 YYNGEE. This CDR3 region has 13 residues.

For the CDR3, the DNA is TGTGCCAGCAGCCTTGGACAGGGCTACAATGAGCAGTTCTTC. Translating it yields CASSLGQGYNEQFF. The chain has TRBV6-5 and TRBJ2-1, with 8 bases that match TRBD1. Unmatched junction bases numbered 4, after V lost 6 bases and J lost 3 bases. CDR1 is MNHEY and CDR2 is SVGAGI in the germline V gene. The CDR3 consists of 14 residues.

This clone was detected only once. This rearrangement joins TRBV19 to TRBJ2-1; 7 bases match TRBD2. The CDR3 sequence is 15 residues long. The J segment lost 6 bases and the V segment lost 2 bases, leaving 7 bases of the junction unmatched. CDR1 and CDR2 (germline): LNHDA, SQIVND (reference sequence). The CDR3 nucleotides are TGTGCCAGTAGTATAATGGCTAGCGGAAGCAATGAGCAGTTCTTC. It translates to CASSIMASGSNEQFF.

Turning to this clone: This CDR3 is also generated by other DNA sequences in the sample. The chain has TRBV19 and TRBJ1-1; the D is unclear. The germline V gene encodes CDR1 LNHDA and CDR2 SQIVND (reference sequence). The V gene lost 1 base and the J gene lost 4 bases, with 10 bases spanning the gap. The length of the CDR3 is 14 residues. In DNA form, the CDR3 reads TGTGCCAGTAGTATAGGGTCGGGGAGCACTGAAGCTTTCTTT. Residues: CASSIGSGSTEAFF.

The CDR3 bases are TGTGCCAGCAGTCACGGGGCCGGGGAGCTGTTTTTT. This codes for CASSHGAGELFF. The rearrangement uses TRBV7-3 and TRBJ2-2, with D possibly matching TRBD2 (5 bases). V lost 6 bases and J lost 6, with 8 bases in between. This CDR3 spans 12 amino acids. CDR1 SGHTA and CDR2 FQGTGA come from the germline V gene.

This clone was counted a single time. The V call is TRBV5-4, the J call TRBJ1-6, with D possibly TRBD1 on 5 matching bases. Germline V gene lookup returns CDR1 SGHNT and CDR2 YYREEE (reference sequence). The CDR3 has 14 residues. V was shortened by 5 bases and J by 6 bases, with 12 bases between the two germline ends. The CDR3 nucleotides read TGTGCCAGCAGTCGGGTGGGGGGTAATTCACCCCTCCACTTT. It encodes CASSRVGGNSPLHF.

The chain has TRBV7-2 and TRBJ2-3; the D gene is possibly TRBD1 (6 bases). Trimming took off 5 bases at V and 2 bases at J, with 14 bases between the two ends. The CDR3 runs 15 residues. In germline, CDR1 is SGHTA, CDR2 FQGNSA. The CDR3 DNA reads as TGTGCCAGCAGCCCCCTTGGACAGACCACAGATACGCAGTATTTT. It specifies CASSPLGQTTDTQYF.

The chain is built from TRBV19 and TRBJ1-4, with 9 bases lining up with TRBD1. J lost 3 bases, V lost 4 bases, and 9 bases had no gene match. Germline loops: CDR1 LNHDA, CDR2 SQIVND (reference sequence). There are 17 residues in the CDR3. In nucleotides, the CDR3 is TGTGCCAGTAGTAAGGGACAGGGAGGAGTGGCTAATGAAAAACTGTTTTTT. Its protein is CASSKGQGGVANEKLFF. The full variable domain, with the rest looked up from reference TRBV19 and TRBJ1-4, is DGGITQSPKYLFRKEGQNVTLSCEQNLNHDAMYWYRQDPGQGLRLIYYSQIVNDFQKGDIAEGYSVSREKKESFPLTVTSAQKNPTAFYLCASSKGQGGVANEKLFFGSGTQLSVL.

The chain links TRBV7-3 to TRBJ2-5, with no clear D. The V and J ends lost 5 bases and 5 bases respectively, with 15 bases between them. The CDR3 length is 14 residues. Germline V CDR1 and CDR2: SGHTA, FQGTGA. In nucleotides, the CDR3 is TGTGCCAGCAGCCTTAGTGGTGGGCTTGAGACCCAGTACTTC. It translates to CASSLSGGLETQYF.